This T cell receptor (beta chain) came from a study of CD8 T cells in ankylosing spondylitis. With respect to this clonotype: The antigen remains unidentified.

The CDR3 loop spans 16 amino acids. Trimming pared 3 bases from V and 2 bases from J, leaving 10 bases between. CDR1 is KGHDR and CDR2 is SFDVKD in the germline V gene. TCRdb independently ran MiXCR on the 5' RACE reads; one entry per CDR3 protein. The data contain 700,000 to 1,000,000 distinct CDR3 sequences, roughly 12% of them singletons. General study results and limits: Disease-associated clones were CD8+ and fairly uncommon in peripheral blood. Among TCR beta sequences, a motif of several highly homologous variants appeared characteristic of ankylosing spondylitis blood.

The origin of this receptor is a male donor with ankylosing spondylitis. The specimen was blood, either unsorted or a sorted T cell fraction (not recorded which). This rearrangement joins TRBV24-1 to TRBJ2-6; maybe TRBD1 (6 bases). The CDR3 DNA reads as TGTGCCACCAGTGATACCACAGGGACTGGGGCCAACGTCCTGACTTTC. Residues: CATSDTTGTGANVLTF.